The 11 T cell receptor beta chains below all came from one sample that was sequenced in a study of OX40 agonist ivuxolimab in advanced cancers. Method: immunoSEQ multiplex PCR; TCRdb's copy keeps in-frame clones and lacks some. Counted here are around 99,000 clones, roughly 89% occurring once; the ten biggest clones make up 0.15% to 0.2%. The sequenced sample was CD4+ or CD8+ T cells sorted from blood, obtained in a trial of the OX40 agonist ivuxolimab. Receptors originate from an adult with an advanced solid tumor such as melanoma, head and neck, liver or kidney cancer.

The chain employs TRBV28 and TRBJ2-1, with D uncertain. Germline loops: CDR1 MDHEN, CDR2 SYDVKM. The V end lost 6 bases, the J end lost 7 bases, and 19 bases lay between the germline ends. This CDR3 is built from 15 residues. Here the CDR3 DNA reads TGTGCCAGCAGCTCCCAGCTGGTCGTACAGAATGAGCAGTTCTTC. It is translated as CASSSQLVVQNEQFF.

As to this clone: Relative to the germline gene, one junction end is altered; a read error may explain this. The J gene is TRBJ2-7, the V gene TRBV27; no definite D call. CDR1 and CDR2 (germline): MNHEY, SMNVEV (reference sequence). The CDR3 totals 10 residues. Written as DNA, the CDR3 is TGTGCCAGCAGTCTTTATTTCGGCCACTTC. It codes for CASSLYFGHF.

This clone was picked up a small number of times. V and J are TRBV4-1 and TRBJ2-3; D ambiguous. CDR1 is MGHRA, CDR2 YSYEKL, per germline. Deletions cut 0 bases from V and 4 bases from J, with 14 bases between. CDR3 length equals 16 residues. Here the CDR3 reads CASSQETVRLADTQYF. CDR3 DNA sequence: TGCGCCAGCAGCCAAGAGACCGTGAGGTTGGCAGATACGCAGTATTTT.

This clone was seen a single time. This chain joins TRBV20-1 and TRBJ2-2; D unclear. The germline CDR1 and CDR2 sequences are DFQATT and SNEGSKA (reference sequence). The length of the CDR3 is 11 residues. Trimming took off 3 bases at V and 6 bases at J, with 5 bases between the two ends. The CDR3 loop is CSARGSGELFF. The DNA for the CDR3 is TGCAGTGCTAGGGGGTCCGGGGAGCTGTTTTTT.

The chain couples TRBV10-3 to TRBJ1-1, with 7 nucleotides matching TRBD1. Germline V lookup: CDR1 ENHRY, CDR2 SYGVKD. The J segment lost 6 bases and the V segment lost 3 bases, leaving 19 bases of the junction unmatched. The CDR3 is 18 residues long. For the CDR3, the DNA is TGTGCCATCAGTGATCCTGGGACAGTTGGGAGTCGCGCCCCTGAAGCTTTCTTT. Protein product: CAISDPGTVGSRAPEAFF.

The chain employs TRBV19 and TRBJ1-2; a weak D match, TRBD1 (5 bases). Deletions cut 9 bases from V and 7 bases from J, with 24 bases between. CDR1 and CDR2 from the germline V gene are LNHDA and SQIVND (reference sequence). The CDR3 runs to 15 residues. The CDR3 nucleotides read TGTGCCAGCAACGAAAGGGGCCAGGGAAGGGGTGGCTACACCTTC. It yields the protein CASNERGQGRGGYTF.

The chain is built from TRBV30 and TRBJ1-2, with D tentatively TRBD1 (6 bases). V gave up 0 bases and J gave up 0 bases, with 29 bases separating them. Germline loops: CDR1 GTSNPN, CDR2 SVGIG (reference sequence). The CDR3 length is 21 residues. The CDR3 loop reads CAWSVRRGTQPVEGPNYGYTF. The CDR3 coding sequence is TGTGCCTGGAGTGTACGAAGGGGGACACAGCCTGTGGAAGGGCCTAACTATGGCTACACCTTC.

The chain couples TRBV2 to TRBJ1-6; the match to TRBD1 covers 9 bases. Germline V gene sequence: CDR1 SNHLY, CDR2 FYNNEI. With 6 bases clipped from V and 5 bases from J, the junction kept 5 bases outside the gene matches. The CDR3 extends over 15 amino acids. CDR3 sequence: CASSDRGRDNSPLHF. The CDR3 nucleotides read TGTGCCAGCAGCGACAGGGGGAGAGATAATTCACCCCTCCACTTT.

The V call is TRBV19, the J call TRBJ2-1; 7 positions match TRBD2. The CDR3 is 15 amino acids. V was pared by 9 bases and J by 3 bases, with 11 bases of the junction left unmatched. Germline V gene lookup returns CDR1 LNHDA and CDR2 SQIVND (reference sequence). In DNA form, the CDR3 reads TGTGCCAGCTCCAGAGGGTCTAGCGGCTACAATGAGCAGTTCTTC. Its translation is CASSRGSSGYNEQFF.

This clone was counted once. The chain links TRBV18 to TRBJ2-7, with TRBD1 matching 9 bases. CDR1 is KGHSH, CDR2 LQKENI, per germline. The V segment lost 3 bases and the J segment 5 bases; nucleotides outside the gene matches: 5. The length of the CDR3 is 14 residues. CDR3 loop: CASSPKDRGNEQYF. In nucleotides, the CDR3 is TGTGCCAGCTCACCTAAGGACAGGGGCAACGAGCAGTACTTC.

Only a few counts were recorded for this clone. CDR3 DNA sequence: TGCGCCAGTAGTGACGGGAGCTCCTATAATTCACCCCTCCACTTT. Amino acids: CASSDGSSYNSPLHF. V is TRBV5-1 and J is TRBJ1-6; D not certain. Between the trimmed V and J ends, which lost 8 bases and 0 bases, there was a span of 12 bases. The CDR3 totals 15 residues. Germline values: CDR1 SGHRS, CDR2 YFSETQ.